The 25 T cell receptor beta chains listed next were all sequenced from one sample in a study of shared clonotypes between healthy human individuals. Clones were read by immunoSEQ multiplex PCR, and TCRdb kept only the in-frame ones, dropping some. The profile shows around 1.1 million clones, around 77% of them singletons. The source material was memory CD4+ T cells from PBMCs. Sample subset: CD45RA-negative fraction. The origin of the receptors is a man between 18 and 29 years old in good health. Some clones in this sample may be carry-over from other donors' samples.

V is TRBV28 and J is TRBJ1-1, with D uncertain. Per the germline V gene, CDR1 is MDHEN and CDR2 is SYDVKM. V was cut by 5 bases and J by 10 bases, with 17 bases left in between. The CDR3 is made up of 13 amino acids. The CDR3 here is CASSTPVGVGAFF. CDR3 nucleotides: TGTGCCAGCAGTACCCCGGTCGGGGTCGGAGCTTTCTTT. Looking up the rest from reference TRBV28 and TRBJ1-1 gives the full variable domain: DVKVTQSSRYLVKRTGEKVFLECVQDMDHENMFWYRQDPGLGLRLIYFSYDVKMKEKGDIPEGYSVSREKKERFSLILESASTNQTSMYLCASSTPVGVGAFFGQGTRLTVV.

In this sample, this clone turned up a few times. The CDR3 sequence: CASAPGGGTYTF. DNA of the CDR3: TGTGCCAGTGCCCCTGGGGGGGGGACTTACACCTTC. This chain connects TRBV28 to TRBJ1-2; weak D call: TRBD1 (5 bases). The CDR3 has 12 residues. Trimming cost V 9 bases and J 11 bases, with 19 bases left between them. Germline V gives CDR1 MDHEN, CDR2 SYDVKM.

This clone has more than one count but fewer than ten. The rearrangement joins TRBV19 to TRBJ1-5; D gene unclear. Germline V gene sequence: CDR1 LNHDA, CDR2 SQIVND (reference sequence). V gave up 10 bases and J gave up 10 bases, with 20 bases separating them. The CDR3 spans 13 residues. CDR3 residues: CATCPSPISPQHF. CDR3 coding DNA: TGTGCCACATGTCCATCCCCTATCAGCCCCCAGCATTTT.

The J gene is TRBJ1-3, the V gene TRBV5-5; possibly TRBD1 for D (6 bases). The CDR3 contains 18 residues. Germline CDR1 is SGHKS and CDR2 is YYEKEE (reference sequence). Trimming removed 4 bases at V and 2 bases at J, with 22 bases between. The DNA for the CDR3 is TGTGCCAGCAGCCATATACCAACTGTTGCAGGGGCTGGAAACACCATATATTTT. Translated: CASSHIPTVAGAGNTIYF.

As DNA, the CDR3 is TGCGCCAGCAGAGGGCGGGAGGGCCGAGATGAGCAGTTCTTC. Translation gives CASRGREGRDEQFF. The rearrangement joins TRBV10-1 to TRBJ2-1, with TRBD2 matching over 9 bases. The V and J ends lost 6 bases and 8 bases, in that order; junction bases with no gene match: 8. This CDR3 has 14 residues. CDR1 is WNHNN and CDR2 is SYGVQD in the germline V gene (reference sequence).

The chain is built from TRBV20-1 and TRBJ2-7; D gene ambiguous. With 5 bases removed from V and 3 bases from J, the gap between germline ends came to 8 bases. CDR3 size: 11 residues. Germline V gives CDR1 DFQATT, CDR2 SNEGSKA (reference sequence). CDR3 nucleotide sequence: TGCAGTGCTGTACGGAACTACGAGCAGTACTTC. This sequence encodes CSAVRNYEQYF.

The CDR3, as DNA: TGTGCCAGCAGACCGGACAGGGATGGTGGCTACACCTTC. This translates into CASRPDRDGGYTF. V and J are TRBV2 and TRBJ1-2, with TRBD1 matching over 8 bases. V dropped 6 bases and J dropped 7; count of bases not matched to a gene: 7. Germline-derived CDR1 and CDR2 are SNHLY and FYNNEI. The CDR3 has 13 amino acids.

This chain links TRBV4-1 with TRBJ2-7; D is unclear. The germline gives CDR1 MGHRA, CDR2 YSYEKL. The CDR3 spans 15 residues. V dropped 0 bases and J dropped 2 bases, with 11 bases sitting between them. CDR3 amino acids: CASSQEKVYAYEQYF. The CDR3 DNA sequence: TGCGCCAGCAGCCAAGAAAAGGTATACGCCTACGAGCAGTACTTC.

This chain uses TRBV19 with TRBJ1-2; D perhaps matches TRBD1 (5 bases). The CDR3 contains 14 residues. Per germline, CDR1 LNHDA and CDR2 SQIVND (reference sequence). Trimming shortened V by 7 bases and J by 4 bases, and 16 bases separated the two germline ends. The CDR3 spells CASNRGRTPYGYTF. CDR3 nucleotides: TGTGCCAGTAACCGGGGGAGGACTCCCTATGGCTACACCTTC. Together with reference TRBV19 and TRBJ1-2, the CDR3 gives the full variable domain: DGGITQSPKYLFRKEGQNVTLSCEQNLNHDAMYWYRQDPGQGLRLIYYSQIVNDFQKGDIAEGYSVSREKKESFPLTVTSAQKNPTAFYLCASNRGRTPYGYTFGSGTRLTVV.

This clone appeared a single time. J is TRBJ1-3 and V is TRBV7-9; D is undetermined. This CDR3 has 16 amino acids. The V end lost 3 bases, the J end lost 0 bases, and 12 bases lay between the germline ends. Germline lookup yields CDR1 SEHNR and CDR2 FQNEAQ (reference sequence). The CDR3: CASSFPGLSSGNTIYF. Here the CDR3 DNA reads TGTGCCAGCAGCTTCCCGGGCCTATCCTCTGGAAACACCATATATTTT.

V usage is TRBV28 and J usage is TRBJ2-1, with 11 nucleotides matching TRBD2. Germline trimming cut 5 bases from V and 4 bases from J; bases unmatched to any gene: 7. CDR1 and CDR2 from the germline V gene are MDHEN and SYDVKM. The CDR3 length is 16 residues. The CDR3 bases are TGTGCCAGCAGTCCTGTTTTAGCGGGAGGGTACAATGAGCAGTTCTTC. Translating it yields CASSPVLAGGYNEQFF.

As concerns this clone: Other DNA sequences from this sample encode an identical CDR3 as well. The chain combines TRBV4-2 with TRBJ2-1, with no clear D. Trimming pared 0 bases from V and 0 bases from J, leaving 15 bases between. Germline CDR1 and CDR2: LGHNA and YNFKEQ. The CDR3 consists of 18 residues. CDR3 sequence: CASSQDGVARSSYNEQFF. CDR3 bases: TGTGCCAGCAGCCAAGATGGGGTGGCGAGGAGCTCCTACAATGAGCAGTTCTTC.

CDR3 in DNA: TGCAGCGTTGGCCAGGGGGCATCCTACGAGCAGTACTTC. Protein: CSVGQGASYEQYF. The chain is built from TRBV29-1 and TRBJ2-7; 8 bases match TRBD1. CDR3 size: 13 residues. The ends lost 4 bases at V and 1 base at J; junction bases unmatched: 3. Germline-derived CDR1 and CDR2 are SQVTM and ANQGSEA.

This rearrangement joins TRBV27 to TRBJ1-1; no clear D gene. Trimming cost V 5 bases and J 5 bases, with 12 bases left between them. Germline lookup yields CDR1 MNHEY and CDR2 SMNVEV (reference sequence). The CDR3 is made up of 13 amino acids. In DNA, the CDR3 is TGTGCCAGCAGTGGATGGGAACTAACTGAAGCTTTCTTT. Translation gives CASSGWELTEAFF.

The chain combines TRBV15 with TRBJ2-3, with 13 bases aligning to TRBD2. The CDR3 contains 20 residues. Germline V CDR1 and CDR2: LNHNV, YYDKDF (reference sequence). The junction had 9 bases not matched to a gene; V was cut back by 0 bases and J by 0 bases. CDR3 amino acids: CATSRETGLAGITSTDTQYF. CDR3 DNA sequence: TGTGCCACCAGCAGAGAGACGGGACTAGCGGGAATTACTAGCACAGATACGCAGTATTTT.

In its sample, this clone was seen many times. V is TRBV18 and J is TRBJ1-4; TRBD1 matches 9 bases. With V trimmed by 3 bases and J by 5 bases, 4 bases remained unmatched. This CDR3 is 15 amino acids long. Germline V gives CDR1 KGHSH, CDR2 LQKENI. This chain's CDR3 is CASSPRTGENEKLFF. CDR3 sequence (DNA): TGTGCCAGCTCACCGCGGACAGGGGAAAATGAAAAACTGTTTTTT.

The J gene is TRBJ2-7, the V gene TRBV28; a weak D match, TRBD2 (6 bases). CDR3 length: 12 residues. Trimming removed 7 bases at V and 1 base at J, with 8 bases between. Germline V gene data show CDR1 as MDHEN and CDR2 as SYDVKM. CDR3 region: CASTRGSYEQYF. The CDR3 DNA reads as TGTGCCAGCACCCGGGGGTCCTACGAGCAGTACTTC.

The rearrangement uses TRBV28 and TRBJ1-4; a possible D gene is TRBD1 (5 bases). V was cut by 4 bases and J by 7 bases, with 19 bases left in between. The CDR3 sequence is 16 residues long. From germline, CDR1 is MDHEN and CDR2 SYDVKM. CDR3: CASSYGSRGVGEKLFF. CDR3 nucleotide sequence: TGTGCCAGCAGTTATGGGTCTCGGGGGGTGGGTGAAAAACTGTTTTTT.

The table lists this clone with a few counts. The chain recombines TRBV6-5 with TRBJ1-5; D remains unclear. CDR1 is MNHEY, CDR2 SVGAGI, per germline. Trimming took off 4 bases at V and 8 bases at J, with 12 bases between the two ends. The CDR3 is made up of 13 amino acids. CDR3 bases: TGTGCCAGCAGTTCCACCTTTGTGGAGCCCCAGCATTTT. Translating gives CASSSTFVEPQHF.

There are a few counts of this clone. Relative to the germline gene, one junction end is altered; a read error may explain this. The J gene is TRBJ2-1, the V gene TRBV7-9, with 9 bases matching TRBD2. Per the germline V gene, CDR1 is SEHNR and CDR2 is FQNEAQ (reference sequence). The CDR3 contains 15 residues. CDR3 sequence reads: CASSLGAGGQDEQFF. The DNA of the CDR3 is TGTGCCAGCAGTTTAGGGGCGGGAGGGCAGGACGAGCAGTTCTTC.

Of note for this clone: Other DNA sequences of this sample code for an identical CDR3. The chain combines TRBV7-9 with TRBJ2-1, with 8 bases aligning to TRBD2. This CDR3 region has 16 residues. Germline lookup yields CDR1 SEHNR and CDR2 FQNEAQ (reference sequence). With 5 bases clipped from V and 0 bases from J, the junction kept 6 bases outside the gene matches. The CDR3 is CASSPRGGSSYNEQFF. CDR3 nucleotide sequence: TGTGCCAGCAGCCCCCGGGGGGGCTCCTCCTACAATGAGCAGTTCTTC.

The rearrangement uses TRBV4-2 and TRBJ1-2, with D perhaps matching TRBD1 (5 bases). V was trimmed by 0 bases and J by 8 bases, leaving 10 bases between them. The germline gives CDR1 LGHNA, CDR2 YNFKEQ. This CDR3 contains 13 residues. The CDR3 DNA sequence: TGTGCCAGCAGCCAAGACGCAGGGACCGGCTACACCTTC. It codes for CASSQDAGTGYTF.

The CDR3 region is CASSLALSGGNTIYF. The CDR3 DNA reads as TGCGCCAGCAGCTTGGCTCTTTCGGGTGGAAACACCATATATTTT. V gene TRBV5-1 combines with J gene TRBJ1-3, with D hard to call. The germline gives CDR1 SGHRS, CDR2 YFSETQ. V shed 0 bases and J shed 3 bases, with 10 bases lying between them. CDR3 length: 15 amino acids.

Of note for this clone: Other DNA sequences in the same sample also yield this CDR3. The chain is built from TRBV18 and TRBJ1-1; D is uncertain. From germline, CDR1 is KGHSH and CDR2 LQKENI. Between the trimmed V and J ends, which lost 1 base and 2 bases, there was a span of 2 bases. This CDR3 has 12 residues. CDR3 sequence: CASSPQNTEAFF. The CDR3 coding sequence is TGTGCCAGCTCACCACAAAACACTGAAGCTTTCTTT.

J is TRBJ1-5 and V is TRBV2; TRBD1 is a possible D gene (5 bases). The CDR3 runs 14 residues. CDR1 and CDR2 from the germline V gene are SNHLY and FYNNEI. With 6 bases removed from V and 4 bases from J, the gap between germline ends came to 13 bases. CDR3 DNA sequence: TGTGCCAGCAGCAACTCGGGGGATAATCAGCCCCAGCATTTT. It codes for CASSNSGDNQPQHF.